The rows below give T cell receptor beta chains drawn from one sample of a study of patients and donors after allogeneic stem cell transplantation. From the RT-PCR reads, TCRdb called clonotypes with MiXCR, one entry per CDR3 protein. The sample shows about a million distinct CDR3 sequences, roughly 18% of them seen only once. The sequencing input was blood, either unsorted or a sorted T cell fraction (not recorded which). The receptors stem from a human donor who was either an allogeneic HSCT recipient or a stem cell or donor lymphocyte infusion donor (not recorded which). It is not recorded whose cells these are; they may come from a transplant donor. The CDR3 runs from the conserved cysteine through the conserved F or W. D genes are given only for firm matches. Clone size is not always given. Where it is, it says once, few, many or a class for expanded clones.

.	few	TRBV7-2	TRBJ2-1	CASSQIRLDEQFF	TGTGCCAGCAGCCAGATACGCCTCGATGAGCAGTTCTTC
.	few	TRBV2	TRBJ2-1	CASSESFSRNEQFF	TGTGCCAGCAGTGAAAGTTTTAGCCGCAATGAGCAGTTCTTC
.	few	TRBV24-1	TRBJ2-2	CATSDLGGRITGELFF	TGTGCCACCAGTGATTTGGGGGGTCGGATCACCGGGGAGCTGTTTTTT
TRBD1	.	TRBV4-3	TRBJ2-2	CASSQETRDSANIGELFF	TGCGCCAGCAGCCAAGAGACCCGGGACAGCGCGAACATCGGGGAGCTGTTTTTT
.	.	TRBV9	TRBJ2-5	CASSVGVQVGQETQYF	TGTGCCAGCAGCGTAGGGGTGCAGGTTGGGCAAGAGACCCAGTACTTC
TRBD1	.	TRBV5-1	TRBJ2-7	CASSLGQGANNEQYF	TGCGCCAGCAGCTTGGGACAGGGGGCGAACAACGAGCAGTACTTC
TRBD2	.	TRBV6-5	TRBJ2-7	CASSYSRTTSGYEQYF	TGTGCCAGCAGTTACTCTCGGACTACTAGCGGGTACGAGCAGTACTTC
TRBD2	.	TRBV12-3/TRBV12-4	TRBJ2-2	CASSLASGRAGELFF	TGTGCCAGCAGTTTGGCTAGCGGGAGGGCCGGGGAGCTGTTTTTT
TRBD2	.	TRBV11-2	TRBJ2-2	CASSLYLAVNTGELFF	TGTGCCAGCAGCTTATACCTAGCGGTGAACACCGGGGAGCTGTTTTTT
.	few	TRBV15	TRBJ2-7	CATEDIGPESYEQYF	TGTGCCACCGAGGACATTGGGCCAGAAAGTTACGAGCAGTACTTC
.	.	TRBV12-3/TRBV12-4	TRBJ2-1	CASSYKSSYNEQFF	TGTGCCAGCAGTTACAAGAGCTCCTACAATGAGCAGTTCTTC
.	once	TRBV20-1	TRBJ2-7	CSALGEGQPYSYEQYF	TGCAGTGCTCTAGGGGAGGGACAGCCGTATTCCTACGAGCAGTACTTC
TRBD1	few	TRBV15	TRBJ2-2	CATSRDIFNRGADTGELFF	TGTGCCACCAGCAGAGATATCTTTAACAGGGGAGCGGACACCGGGGAGCTGTTTTTT
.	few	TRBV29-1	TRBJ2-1	CSVSVPSSNEQFF	TGCAGCGTTTCCGTCCCTAGTTCCAATGAGCAGTTCTTC
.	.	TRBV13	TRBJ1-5	CASSLGGIGANQPQHF	TGTGCCAGCAGCTTGGGGGGGATCGGAGCAAATCAGCCCCAGCATTTT
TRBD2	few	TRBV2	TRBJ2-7	CASSALTSGGYEQYF	TGTGCCAGCAGCGCCCTAACTAGCGGGGGTTACGAGCAGTACTTC
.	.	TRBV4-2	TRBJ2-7	CASSQDLGEWPYEQYF	TGTGCCAGCAGCCAAGATCTCGGGGAATGGCCCTACGAGCAGTACTTC
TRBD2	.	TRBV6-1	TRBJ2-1	CASSARTSGYNEQFF	TGTGCCAGCAGCGCCCGGACTAGCGGTTACAATGAGCAGTTCTTC
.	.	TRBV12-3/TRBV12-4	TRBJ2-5	CASSFVEGLPETQYF	TGTGCCAGCAGTTTCGTGGAGGGATTGCCGGAGACCCAGTACTTC
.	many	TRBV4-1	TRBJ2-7	CASSQDPLSYEQYF	TGCGCCAGCAGCCAAGATCCGCTCTCCTACGAGCAGTACTTC
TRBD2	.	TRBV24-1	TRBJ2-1	CATSDPGLAGGDFQFF	TGTGCCACCAGTGATCCCGGACTAGCGGGGGGAGATTTCCAGTTCTTC
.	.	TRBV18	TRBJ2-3	CASSPPSRADTQYF	TGTGCCAGCTCACCACCGTCTAGGGCAGATACGCAGTATTTT
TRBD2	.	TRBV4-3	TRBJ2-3	CASSLTSGTSGGIRDTQYF	TGCGCCAGCAGCCTCACCTCCGGGACTAGCGGGGGGATAAGAGATACGCAGTATTTT
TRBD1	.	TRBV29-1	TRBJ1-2	CSVEGRGRYGYTF	TGCAGCGTTGAGGGCAGGGGGCGTTATGGCTACACCTTC
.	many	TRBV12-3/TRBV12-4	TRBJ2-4	CASSLRFRGAKNIQYF	TGTGCCAGCAGTTTGAGATTCCGAGGGGCCAAAAACATTCAGTACTTC
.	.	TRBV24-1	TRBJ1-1	CATSDPASEAFF	TGTGCCACCAGTGATCCGGCCTCTGAAGCTTTCTTT
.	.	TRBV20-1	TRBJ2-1	CSARGPYNEQFF	TGCAGTGCCCGGGGGCCCTACAATGAGCAGTTCTTC
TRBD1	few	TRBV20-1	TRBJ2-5	CSAQDRGLETQYF	TGCAGTGCTCAGGACAGGGGGCTTGAGACCCAGTACTTC
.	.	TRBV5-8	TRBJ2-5	CASSLAPLGGGETQYF	TGTGCCAGCAGCTTGGCACCTTTAGGAGGGGGAGAGACCCAGTACTTC
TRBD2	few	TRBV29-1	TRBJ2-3	CSVETSGREDTQYF	TGCAGCGTGGAGACTAGCGGGAGGGAGGATACGCAGTATTTT
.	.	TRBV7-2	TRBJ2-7	CASSPVGELYF	TGTGCCAGCAGTCCGGTGGGCGAACTGTACTTC
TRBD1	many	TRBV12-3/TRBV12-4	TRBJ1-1	CASRMTGGGTEAFF	TGTGCCAGCAGAATGACAGGGGGCGGCACTGAAGCTTTCTTT
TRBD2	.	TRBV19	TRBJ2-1	CASSLAGGFENEQFF	TGTGCCAGTAGTTTGGCGGGAGGTTTTGAGAATGAGCAGTTCTTC
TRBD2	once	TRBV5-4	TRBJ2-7	CASSPGLVGDSYEQYF	TGTGCCAGCAGCCCAGGACTAGTCGGGGACTCCTACGAGCAGTACTTC
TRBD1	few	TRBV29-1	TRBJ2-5	CSVPPGTGGQETQYF	TGCAGCGTACCGCCCGGGACAGGGGGACAAGAGACCCAGTACTTC
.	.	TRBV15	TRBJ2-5	CATSREGIRETQYF	TGTGCCACCAGCAGGGAGGGAATTAGAGAGACCCAGTACTTC
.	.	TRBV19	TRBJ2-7	CASRGLSAYEQYF	TGTGCCAGCAGGGGACTATCTGCCTACGAGCAGTACTTC
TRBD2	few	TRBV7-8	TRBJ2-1	CASSSISGTSGGSSYNEQFF	TGTGCCAGCAGCTCGATATCCGGGACTAGCGGGGGGAGCTCCTACAATGAGCAGTTCTTC
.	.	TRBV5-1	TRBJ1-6	CASSLDSHNSPLHF	TGCGCCAGCAGCTTGGACAGTCATAATTCACCCCTCCACTTT
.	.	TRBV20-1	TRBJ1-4	CSARDRGKGEKLFF	TGCAGTGCTAGAGATCGGGGGAAAGGAGAAAAACTGTTTTTT
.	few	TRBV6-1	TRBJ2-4	CAGSIGAKNIQYF	TGTGCCGGTAGTATTGGGGCCAAAAACATTCAGTACTTC
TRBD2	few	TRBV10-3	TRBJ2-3	CAISGTTSTDTQYF	TGTGCCATCAGCGGGACTACTAGCACAGATACGCAGTATTTT
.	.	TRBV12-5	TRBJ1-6	CASGVPDIGDSPLHF	TGTGCTAGTGGTGTCCCGGACATCGGGGATTCACCCCTCCACTTT
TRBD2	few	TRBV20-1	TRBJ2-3	CSAELAGGLRRTDTQYF	TGCAGTGCTGAACTAGCGGGGGGGTTAAGAAGAACAGATACGCAGTATTTT
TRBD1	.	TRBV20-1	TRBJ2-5	CSAMGQGKGETQYF	TGCAGTGCAATGGGACAGGGAAAAGGAGAGACCCAGTACTTC
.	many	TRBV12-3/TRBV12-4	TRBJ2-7	CASSSSIREQYF	TGTGCCAGCAGTTCTAGCATCCGCGAGCAGTACTTC
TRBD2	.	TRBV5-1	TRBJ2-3	CASSLLALADTQYF	TGCGCCAGCAGCTTACTAGCGCTAGCTGATACGCAGTATTTT
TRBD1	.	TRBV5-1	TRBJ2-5	CASSFQGADEETQYF	TGCGCCAGCAGCTTCCAGGGGGCAGATGAGGAGACCCAGTACTTC
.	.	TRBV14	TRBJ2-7	CASSQELAHEQYF	TGTGCCAGCAGCCAAGAACTAGCCCACGAGCAGTACTTC
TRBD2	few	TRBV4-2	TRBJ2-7	CASSPRRGREAYEQYF	TGTGCCAGCAGCCCAAGACGGGGGCGGGAGGCCTACGAGCAGTACTTC
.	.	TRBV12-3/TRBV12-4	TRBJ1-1	CASSLFGGAFF	TGTGCCAGCAGTTTGTTTGGGGGAGCTTTCTTT
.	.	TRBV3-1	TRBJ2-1	CASSHPIAGGRSGLYNEQFF	TGTGCCAGCAGCCATCCAATAGCCGGAGGGCGATCGGGACTCTACAATGAGCAGTTCTTC
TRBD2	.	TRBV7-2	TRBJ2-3	CASSLVPASGLTDTQYF	TGTGCCAGCAGCTTAGTTCCCGCTAGCGGCCTCACAGATACGCAGTATTTT
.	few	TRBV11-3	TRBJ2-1	CASSLNSGGGYEQFF	TGTGCCAGCAGCTTAAATAGCGGAGGGGGCTATGAGCAGTTCTTC
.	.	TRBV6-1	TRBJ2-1	CASSPPFQTASSYNEQFF	TGTGCCAGCAGTCCGCCATTTCAGACCGCGAGCTCCTACAATGAGCAGTTCTTC